Listed here is a single T cell receptor beta chain. As handled by the study authors: Nucleated cell number was recorded as an estimate derived from reference gene primer amplification. Using immunoSEQ multiplex PCR, the repertoire was profiled, and TCRdb retains in-frame clones only, with some absent. V, J and clone size are those of that table, while D and trimming were read from the DNA. The sample has some 150,000 clones, roughly nine tenths seen once. The sample is drawn from a study of blood T cell repertoires in COVID-19. Enrolment of Seattle patients took place during active infection, and they were followed longitudinally. Trimming took 6 bases from V and 10 from J, leaving 22 bases between them. The CDR3 runs 16 residues. Germline CDR1 is LGHNA and CDR2 is YSLEER.

The TCR was taken from a woman aged 55-75 years with COVID-19, enrolled during active disease. The chain carries TRBV4-3 and TRBJ1-6; D possibly corresponds to TRBD1 (5 bases). The sample taken for sequencing was peripheral blood. The CDR3 here is CASSHRRTGDRSPLHF. The CDR3 nucleotides read TGCGCCAGCAGTCACAGGAGAACCGGCGACCGGTCACCCCTCCACTTT.